The 21 T cell receptor beta chains below come from one sample, sequenced in a study of metastatic and nonmetastatic thyroid tumors. No patient received treatment before thyroid surgery. TCRdb recomputed clones from the PCR reads via MiXCR. The data hold approximately 28,000 clones, with roughly 15% observed a single time. Sequenced material: blood. These receptors came from a male donor with papillary thyroid cancer or a benign thyroid nodule (not recorded which). Some clones in this sample may be carry-over from other donors' samples.

This clone was detected many times. The rearrangement uses TRBV6-1 and TRBJ1-1; D gene ambiguous. CDR3 length: 13 residues. Germline V gives CDR1 MNHNS, CDR2 SASEGT. Trimming pared 7 bases from V and 0 bases from J, leaving 9 bases between. CDR3 protein: CASIRFLNTEAFF. The CDR3 DNA reads as TGTGCCAGCATAAGGTTCTTGAACACTGAAGCTTTCTTT.

This clone came up many times. The chain joins TRBV9 to TRBJ1-2; D gene unclear. This CDR3 is built from 13 residues. V dropped 6 bases and J dropped 5 bases, with 14 bases sitting between them. The V gene's germline CDR1 is SGDLS and CDR2 YYNGEE. The CDR3 loop reads CASTPAVGYGYTF. CDR3 sequence (DNA): TGTGCCAGCACCCCGGCGGTAGGGTATGGCTACACCTTC.

This clone has a count of ten or more. This chain joins TRBV4-1 and TRBJ2-7, with a possible D match to TRBD2 (7 bases). Germline assignment: CDR1 MGHRA and CDR2 YSYEKL. The CDR3 covers 15 residues. The germline V and J ends were trimmed by 1 base and 1 base, with 11 bases remaining between them. The CDR3 is CASSQGGGASYEQYF. Written as DNA, the CDR3 is TGCGCCAGCAGCCAAGGGGGGGGGGCATCCTACGAGCAGTACTTC.

The chain links TRBV30 to TRBJ2-7, with a weak D call TRBD1 (6 bases). CDR1 is GTSNPN, CDR2 SVGIG, per germline (reference sequence). The CDR3 is 13 amino acids. V was cut by 4 bases and J by 13 bases, with 23 bases left in between. CDR3 sequence: CAWTQMDSYENYF. For the CDR3, the DNA is TGTGCCTGGACTCAAATGGACAGCTACGAGAACTACTTC.

In its sample, this clone was seen many times. CDR3 in DNA: TGCGCCAGCAGCCAAGACTGGACTACCTACTACGAGCAGTACTTC. Amino acid sequence: CASSQDWTTYYEQYF. The chain carries TRBV4-1 and TRBJ2-7, with a weak D call TRBD2 (6 bases). The CDR3 consists of 15 residues. The ends were cut back, 0 bases at V and 3 bases at J, with 12 bases in the middle. Germline V CDR1 and CDR2: MGHRA, YSYEKL.

This clone has a count of ten or more. At the DNA level, this CDR3 is encoded by other sequences in the same sample as well. V usage is TRBV20-1 and J usage is TRBJ1-5; TRBD1 might be the D (5 bases). Trimming removed 2 bases at V and 4 bases at J, with 18 bases between. From germline, CDR1 is DFQATT and CDR2 SNEGSKA (reference sequence). The length of the CDR3 is 16 residues. The CDR3 region has the DNA TGCAGTGCTAGAAGGCCGACAGAGTACAGTAATCAGCCCCAGCATTTT. Protein product: CSARRPTEYSNQPQHF.

This clone was observed many times. The chain's CDR3 is CASGLRLAGGSGNEQFF. The CDR3 DNA reads as TGTGCTAGTGGTTTGCGGCTAGCGGGAGGCTCGGGAAATGAGCAGTTCTTC. The chain employs TRBV12-5 and TRBJ2-1; 11 bases line up with TRBD2. The CDR3 is 17 amino acids. Unmatched junction bases numbered 10, after V lost 2 bases and J lost 7 bases. Per germline, CDR1 LGHNT and CDR2 FRNRAP.

This clone was observed many times. V is TRBV7-9 and J is TRBJ1-5, with no clear D. Trimming took off 1 base at V and 3 bases at J, with 10 bases between the two ends. Germline V gene data show CDR1 as SEHNR and CDR2 as FQNEAQ (reference sequence). CDR3 length: 15 amino acids. CDR3 loop: CASSLGAAANQPQHF. The DNA for the CDR3 is TGTGCCAGCAGCTTAGGGGCGGCAGCCAATCAGCCCCAGCATTTT.

In its sample, this clone was seen many times. The J gene is TRBJ2-1, the V gene TRBV12-3 or TRBV12-4; TRBD2 aligns across 9 bases. V shed 5 bases and J 2 bases; nucleotides not matched to a gene: 7. The CDR3 is 16 amino acids. CDR3 DNA sequence: TGTGCCAGCAGTGGAATGGTAGCGGGGGCCTACAATGAGCAGTTCTTC. Translating gives CASSGMVAGAYNEQFF.

Worth noting for this clone: A much larger clone is a single base away; this may be a read error. This chain links TRBV6-1 with TRBJ2-2; D ambiguous. Trimming stripped 10 bases from V and 0 bases from J, with 15 bases between. The CDR3 extends over 15 amino acids. Germline CDR1 reads MNHNS; CDR2 reads SASEGT. CDR3 protein: CAIRSTTTNTGELFF. Written as DNA, the CDR3 is TGTGCCATCAGGAGTACTACTACGAACACCGGGGAGCTGTTTTTT.

The J gene is TRBJ2-7, the V gene TRBV7-8; unclear D gene. V lost 4 bases and J 5 bases, leaving 12 bases between the germline ends. CDR3 length: 13 residues. Germline CDR1 and CDR2: SGHVS and FQNEAQ. The CDR3 DNA is TGTGCCAGCAGCTCGACCGACATAGACGAGCAGTACTTC. Protein: CASSSTDIDEQYF.

This clone was counted at least ten times. The V call is TRBV7-9, the J call TRBJ2-5; 7 positions agree with TRBD2. Germline loops: CDR1 SEHNR, CDR2 FQNEAQ (reference sequence). The V segment lost 5 bases and the J segment 3 bases; nucleotides outside the gene matches: 12. This CDR3 contains 16 residues. Here the CDR3 reads CASSQTALAAEETQYF. CDR3 nucleotides: TGTGCCAGCAGCCAAACGGCCCTAGCGGCCGAAGAGACCCAGTACTTC.

As for this clone: A read error may explain this, as a much larger clone is one base away. V usage is TRBV19 and J usage is TRBJ2-5; TRBD1 aligns across 7 bases. The CDR3 runs 13 residues. The V gene end was trimmed by 10 bases and the J gene end by 4 bases; junction bases not matched to a gene: 9. CDR1 and CDR2 (germline): LNHDA, SQIVND (reference sequence). CDR3 in amino acids: CATTVRDRETQYF. CDR3 DNA sequence: TGTGCCACTACGGTACGGGACAGAGAGACCCAGTACTTC.

This clone is labeled medium-sized. This same CDR3 is encoded by further DNA sequences in the sample. V usage is TRBV12-3 or TRBV12-4 and J usage is TRBJ2-7, with 9 bases that match TRBD1. The CDR3 sequence is 16 residues long. With V trimmed by 2 bases and J by 4 bases, 9 bases remained unmatched. This CDR3 reads CASSLIWTGVRYEQYF. In DNA form, the CDR3 reads TGTGCCAGCAGTTTAATTTGGACAGGGGTAAGGTACGAGCAGTACTTC.

The table lists this clone with many counts. The chain carries TRBV24-1 and TRBJ2-1, with 14 positions matching TRBD2. CDR3 length: 20 residues. The germline gives CDR1 KGHDR, CDR2 SFDVKD. The V segment lost 2 bases and the J segment 4 bases; nucleotides outside the gene matches: 12. CDR3 sequence: CATSDSLGLAGAPRYNEQFF. In DNA, the CDR3 is TGTGCCACCAGTGATTCCCTGGGACTAGCGGGAGCCCCGAGGTACAATGAGCAGTTCTTC.

In this sample, this clone turned up many times. The rearrangement joins TRBV4-1 to TRBJ2-7; D gene ambiguous. Trimming removed 1 base from V and 3 bases from J, with 7 bases in between. CDR1 and CDR2 (germline): MGHRA, YSYEKL. The CDR3 covers 13 residues. The CDR3 region has the DNA TGCGCCAGCAGCCAAGGGGATTACTACGAGCAGTACTTC. Translated: CASSQGDYYEQYF.

This clone was counted at least ten times. The chain has TRBV30 and TRBJ1-2; D might be TRBD1 (6 bases). The CDR3 length is 14 residues. Looked up from germline, CDR1 is GTSNPN and CDR2 is SVGIG (reference sequence). The ends were cut back, 2 bases at V and 6 bases at J, with 16 bases in the middle. Here the CDR3 reads CAWSWIGGADGYTF. CDR3 DNA: TGTGCCTGGAGTTGGATTGGGGGGGCGGATGGCTACACCTTC.

The table lists this clone with many counts. The chain joins TRBV28 to TRBJ1-4, with no clear D. The CDR3 has 15 residues. Per the germline V gene, CDR1 is MDHEN and CDR2 is SYDVKM. The V gene lost 6 bases and the J gene lost 1 base, with 12 bases spanning the gap. CDR3 sequence: CASSQMDGTNEKLFF. The CDR3 nucleotides are TGTGCCAGCAGCCAGATGGACGGAACTAATGAAAAACTGTTTTTT.

The J gene is TRBJ2-1, the V gene TRBV24-1, with no clear D. There are 16 residues in the CDR3. CDR1 KGHDR and CDR2 SFDVKD come from the germline V gene. The V and J ends lost 4 bases and 5 bases respectively, with 17 bases between them. The CDR3 coding sequence is TGTGCCACCAGTGACACCCGGTACACCAGTGACAATGAGCAGTTCTTC. Translated, it gives CATSDTRYTSDNEQFF.

This clone was recorded many times. The J gene is TRBJ2-3, the V gene TRBV6-1; D may be TRBD1 (6 bases). Trimming removed 6 bases from V and 6 bases from J, with 16 bases in between. CDR1 and CDR2 (germline): MNHNS, SASEGT. The CDR3 runs to 14 residues. As DNA, the CDR3 is TGTGCCAGCAGACAGGGATTAGGGTCGGATACGCAGTATTTT. It is translated as CASRQGLGSDTQYF.

This clone was observed a handful of times. J is TRBJ2-2 and V is TRBV6-2 or TRBV6-3; 8 nucleotides match TRBD2. The CDR3 runs 15 residues. In germline, CDR1 is MNHEY, CDR2 SVGEGT. V lost 6 bases and J lost 6; bases outside the gene matches: 9. The DNA for the CDR3 is TGTGCCAGCAGCTTGGGACTAGTACAATCCGGGGAGCTGTTTTTT. Its translation: CASSLGLVQSGELFF.